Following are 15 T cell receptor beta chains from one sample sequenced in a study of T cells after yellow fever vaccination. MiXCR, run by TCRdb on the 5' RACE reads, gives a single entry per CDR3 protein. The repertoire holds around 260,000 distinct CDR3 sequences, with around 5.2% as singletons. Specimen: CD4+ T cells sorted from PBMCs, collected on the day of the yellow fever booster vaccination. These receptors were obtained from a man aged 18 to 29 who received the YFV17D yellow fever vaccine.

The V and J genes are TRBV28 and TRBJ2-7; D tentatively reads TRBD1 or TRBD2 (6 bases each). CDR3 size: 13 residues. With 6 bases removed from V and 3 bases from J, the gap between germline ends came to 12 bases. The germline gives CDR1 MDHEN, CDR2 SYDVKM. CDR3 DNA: TGTGCCAGCAGCCAAGGGGGGCTCTACGAGCAGTACGTC. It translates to CASSQGGLYEQYV.

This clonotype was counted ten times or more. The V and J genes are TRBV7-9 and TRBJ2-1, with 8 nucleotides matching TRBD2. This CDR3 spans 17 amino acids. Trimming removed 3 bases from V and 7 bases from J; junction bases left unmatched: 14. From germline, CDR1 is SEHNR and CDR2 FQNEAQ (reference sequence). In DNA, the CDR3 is TGTGCCAGCAGCTTCCCACTCGGGGGGGCGCATCATAATGAGCAGTTCTTC. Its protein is CASSFPLGGAHHNEQFF.

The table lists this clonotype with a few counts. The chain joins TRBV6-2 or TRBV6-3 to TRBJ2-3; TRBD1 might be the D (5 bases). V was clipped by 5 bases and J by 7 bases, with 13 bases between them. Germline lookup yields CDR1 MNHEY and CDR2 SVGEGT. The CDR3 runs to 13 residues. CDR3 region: CASSDRGGNTQYF. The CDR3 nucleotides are TGTGCCAGCAGTGACAGAGGTGGAAATACGCAGTATTTT.

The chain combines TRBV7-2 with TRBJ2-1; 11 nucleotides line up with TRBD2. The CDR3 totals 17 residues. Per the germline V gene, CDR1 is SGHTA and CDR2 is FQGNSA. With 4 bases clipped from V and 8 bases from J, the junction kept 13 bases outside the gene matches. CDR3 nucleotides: TGTGCCAGCAGCTCCCGCTCATTAGCGGGGGGGCCTCATGAGCAGTTCTTC. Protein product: CASSSRSLAGGPHEQFF.

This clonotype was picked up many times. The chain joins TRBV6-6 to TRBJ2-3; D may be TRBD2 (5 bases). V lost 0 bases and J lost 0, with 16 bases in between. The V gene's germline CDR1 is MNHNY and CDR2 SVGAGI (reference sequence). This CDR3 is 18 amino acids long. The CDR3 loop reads CASSYSRVGKRSTDTQYF. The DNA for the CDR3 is TGTGCCAGCAGTTACTCGAGGGTGGGAAAGCGGAGCACAGATACGCAGTATTTT.

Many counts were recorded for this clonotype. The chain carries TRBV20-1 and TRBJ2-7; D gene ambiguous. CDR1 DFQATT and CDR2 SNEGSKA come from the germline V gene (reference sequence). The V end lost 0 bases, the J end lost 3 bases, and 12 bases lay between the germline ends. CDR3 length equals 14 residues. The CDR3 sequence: CSAREAIGRYEQYF. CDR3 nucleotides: TGCAGTGCTAGAGAGGCTATAGGCCGCTACGAGCAGTACTTC.

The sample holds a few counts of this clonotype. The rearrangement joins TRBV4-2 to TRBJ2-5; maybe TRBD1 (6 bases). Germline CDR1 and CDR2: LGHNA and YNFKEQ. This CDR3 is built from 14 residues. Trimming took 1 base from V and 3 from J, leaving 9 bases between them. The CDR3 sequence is CASSQGAGEETQYF. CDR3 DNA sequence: TGTGCCAGCAGCCAAGGGGCAGGGGAAGAGACCCAGTACTTC.

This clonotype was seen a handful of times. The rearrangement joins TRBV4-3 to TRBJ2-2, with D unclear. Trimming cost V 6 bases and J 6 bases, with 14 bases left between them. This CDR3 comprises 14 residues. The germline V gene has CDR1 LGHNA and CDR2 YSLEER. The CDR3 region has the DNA TGCGCCAGCAGTGTATCGGTTTTCGCCGGGGAGCTGTTTTTT. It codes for CASSVSVFAGELFF.

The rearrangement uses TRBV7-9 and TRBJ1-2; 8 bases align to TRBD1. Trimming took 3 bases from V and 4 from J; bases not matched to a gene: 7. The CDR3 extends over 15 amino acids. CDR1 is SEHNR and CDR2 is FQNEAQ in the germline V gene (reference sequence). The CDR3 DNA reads TGTGCCAGCAGCTTCCGTCCACAGGGGGGCTATGGCTACACCTTC. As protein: CASSFRPQGGYGYTF.

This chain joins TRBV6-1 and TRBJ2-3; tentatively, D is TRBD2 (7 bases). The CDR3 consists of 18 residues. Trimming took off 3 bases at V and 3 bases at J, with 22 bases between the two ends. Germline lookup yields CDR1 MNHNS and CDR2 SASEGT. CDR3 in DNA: TGTGCCAGCAGTGAGACTTCTAGGGGGGGCCTCGGGACAGATACGCAGTATTTT. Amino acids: CASSETSRGGLGTDTQYF.

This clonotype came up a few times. The CDR3 sequence: CASSPRAALSDGYTF. CDR3 in DNA: TGTGCCAGCAGCCCAAGGGCAGCGCTAAGCGATGGCTACACCTTC. The chain combines TRBV7-2 with TRBJ1-2; D remains ambiguous. Trimming cost V 5 bases and J 6 bases, with 19 bases left between them. The CDR3 spans 15 residues. Germline CDR1 SGHTA, CDR2 FQGNSA.

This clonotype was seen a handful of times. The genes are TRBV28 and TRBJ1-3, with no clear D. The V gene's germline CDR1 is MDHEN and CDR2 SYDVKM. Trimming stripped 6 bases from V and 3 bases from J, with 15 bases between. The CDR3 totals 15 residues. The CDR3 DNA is TGTGCCAGCAGACATTACTCCAGATATGGAAACACCATATATTTT. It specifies CASRHYSRYGNTIYF.

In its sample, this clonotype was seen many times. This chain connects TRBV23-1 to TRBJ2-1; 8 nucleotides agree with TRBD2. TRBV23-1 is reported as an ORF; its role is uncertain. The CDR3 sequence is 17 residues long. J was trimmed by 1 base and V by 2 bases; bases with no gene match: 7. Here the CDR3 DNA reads TGCGCCAGCAGTCAACCGCTGGCGGGGGGTTCCTACAATGAGCAGTTCTTC. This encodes CASSQPLAGGSYNEQFF.

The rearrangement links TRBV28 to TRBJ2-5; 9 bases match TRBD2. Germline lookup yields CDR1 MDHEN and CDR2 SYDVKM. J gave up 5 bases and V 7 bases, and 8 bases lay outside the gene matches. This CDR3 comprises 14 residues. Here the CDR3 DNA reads TGTGCCAGCAAAGCGGGGGGTATCCTTGAGACCCAGTACTTC. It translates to CASKAGGILETQYF.

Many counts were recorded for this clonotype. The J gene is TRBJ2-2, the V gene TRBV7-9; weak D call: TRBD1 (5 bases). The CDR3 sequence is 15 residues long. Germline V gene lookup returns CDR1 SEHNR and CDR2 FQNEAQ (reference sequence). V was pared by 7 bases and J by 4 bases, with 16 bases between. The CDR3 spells CASNPRTGSTGELFF. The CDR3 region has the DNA TGTGCCAGCAACCCTCGAACAGGATCCACCGGGGAGCTGTTTTTT.